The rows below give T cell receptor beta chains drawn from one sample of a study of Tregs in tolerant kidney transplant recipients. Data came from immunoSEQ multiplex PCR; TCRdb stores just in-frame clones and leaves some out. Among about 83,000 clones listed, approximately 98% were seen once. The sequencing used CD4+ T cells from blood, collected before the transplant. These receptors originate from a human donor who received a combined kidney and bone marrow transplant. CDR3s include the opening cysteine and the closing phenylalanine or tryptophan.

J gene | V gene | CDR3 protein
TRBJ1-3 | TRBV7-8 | CASSLRDWGNTIYF
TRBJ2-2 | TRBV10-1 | CASNRPGEGTGELFF
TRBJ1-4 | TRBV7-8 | CASSWEPNEKLFF
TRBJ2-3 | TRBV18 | CASSPAEGGPLF
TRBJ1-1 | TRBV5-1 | CASSPNTHQEAFF
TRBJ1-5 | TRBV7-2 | CASSPYSQGNQPQHF
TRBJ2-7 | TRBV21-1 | CASSTHYEQYF
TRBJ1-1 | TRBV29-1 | CSVHGQIEAFF
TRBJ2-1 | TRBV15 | CATSRDLGLLRDNEQFF
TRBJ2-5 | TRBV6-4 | CASSVFGGAAETQYF
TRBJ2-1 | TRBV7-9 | CASSPRWGGEQFF
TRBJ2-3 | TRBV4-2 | CASSQDLTSGFTDTQYF
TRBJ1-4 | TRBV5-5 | CASTKGLANEKLFF
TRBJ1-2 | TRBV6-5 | CASSFRDSYGYTF
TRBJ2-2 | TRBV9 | CASSVEAGGHANTGELFF
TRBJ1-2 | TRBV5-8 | CASSFLRGTLINYGYTF
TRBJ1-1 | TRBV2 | CASKGRAMNTEAFF
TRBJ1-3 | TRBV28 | CASTEARGSGNTIYF
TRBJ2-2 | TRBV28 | CASSGQSTGELFF
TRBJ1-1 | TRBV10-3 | CAISANRGTEAFF
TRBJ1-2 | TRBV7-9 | CASSLETGTGYTF
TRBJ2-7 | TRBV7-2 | CASSKTSTYEQYF
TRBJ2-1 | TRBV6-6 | CASSGRQKSYNEQFF
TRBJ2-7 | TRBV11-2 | CASSFSSGGFYEQYF
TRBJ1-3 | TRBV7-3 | CASSPSGGGATGNTIYF
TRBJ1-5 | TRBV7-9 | CASSFTGDGNQPQHF
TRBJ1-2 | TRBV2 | CASKETGPNYGYTF
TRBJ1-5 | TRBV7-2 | CASSFRDQPQHF